This is a list of T cell receptor beta chains from one sample in a study of blood T cell repertoires in COVID-19. Clones were sequenced by immunoSEQ multiplex PCR, and TCRdb holds only the in-frame ones, with some missing. In the table there are around 27,000 clones, approximately 94% of which are singletons. The specimen was peripheral blood. The source of these receptors is a human donor with active COVID-19. The donor label of this sample is uncertain. CDR3s include the opening cysteine and the closing phenylalanine or tryptophan. The D gene is left open where the match is weak. Clone size appears in some rows only: once, few, many, or a class for an expanded clone.

clone_size: NA
j_call: TRBJ2-5
v_call: TRBV30
d_call: NA
cdr3_nt: TGTGCCTGGAGTGTTAGACTGGGAGAGACCCAGTACTTC
cdr3_aa: CAWSVRLGETQYF

clone_size: NA
j_call: TRBJ1-2
v_call: TRBV2
d_call: NA
cdr3_nt: TGTGCCAGCAGTGAAGCAGGCGGAACCTATGGCTACACCTTC
cdr3_aa: CASSEAGGTYGYTF

clone_size: NA
j_call: TRBJ2-2
v_call: TRBV9
d_call: NA
cdr3_nt: TGTGCCAGCAGCGTATTTCCAGGGCTTAACACCGGGGAGCTGTTTTTT
cdr3_aa: CASSVFPGLNTGELFF

clone_size: NA
j_call: TRBJ1-6
v_call: TRBV27
d_call: TRBD1
cdr3_nt: TGTGCCAGCAGTCGCGAAGTTCGACTAATTCAGGGGGCTGTGAATTCACCCCTCCACTTT
cdr3_aa: CASSREVRLIQGAVNSPLHF

clone_size: NA
j_call: TRBJ2-2
v_call: TRBV12-3/TRBV12-4
d_call: NA
cdr3_nt: TGTGCCAGCAGTTTACTGAACACCGGGGAGCTGTTTTTT
cdr3_aa: CASSLLNTGELFF

clone_size: NA
j_call: TRBJ2-7
v_call: TRBV19
d_call: TRBD1
cdr3_nt: TGTGCCAGTAGTACCCCGGGACAGGGCGTACCCGAGCAGTACTTC
cdr3_aa: CASSTPGQGVPEQYF

clone_size: NA
j_call: TRBJ2-1
v_call: TRBV7-6
d_call: NA
cdr3_nt: TGTGCCAGCAGCTTAGAGGGCGGGACTGCCTACAATGAGCAGTTCTTC
cdr3_aa: CASSLEGGTAYNEQFF

clone_size: NA
j_call: TRBJ1-4
v_call: TRBV29-1
d_call: TRBD1
cdr3_nt: TGCAGCGTTGGGACAGGGAGGGCTGAAAAACTGTTTTTT
cdr3_aa: CSVGTGRAEKLFF

clone_size: NA
j_call: TRBJ2-1
v_call: TRBV5-1
d_call: TRBD1
cdr3_nt: TGCGCCAGCAGCTCAGGGGGCGTCAACAATGAGCAGTTCTTC
cdr3_aa: CASSSGGVNNEQFF

clone_size: NA
j_call: TRBJ1-2
v_call: TRBV7-8
d_call: NA
cdr3_nt: TGTGCCAGCAGTCTAGGTGCGGACACAGACTACACCTTC
cdr3_aa: CASSLGADTDYTF

clone_size: NA
j_call: TRBJ2-4
v_call: TRBV3-1/TRBV3-2
d_call: NA
cdr3_nt: TGTGCCAGCAGCGGGCGCGATCCCATTTGCAAAGAAAAAAACATTCAGTGCTTC
cdr3_aa: CASSGRDPICKEKNIQCF

clone_size: NA
j_call: TRBJ2-4
v_call: TRBV29-1
d_call: TRBD2
cdr3_nt: TGCAGCCCGGGACTAGCGGGGGCCCTAAACAAAAACACCAAAAACATTCAGTACTTC
cdr3_aa: CSPGLAGALNKNTKNIQYF

clone_size: NA
j_call: TRBJ1-3
v_call: TRBV6-1
d_call: NA
cdr3_nt: TGTGCCAGCAGTGAACCGGGCACCATATATTTT
cdr3_aa: CASSEPGTIYF

clone_size: once
j_call: TRBJ2-7
v_call: TRBV30
d_call: TRBD2
cdr3_nt: TGTGCCTGGAGTGTCCGGCTAGCGGACCACGAGCAGTACTTC
cdr3_aa: CAWSVRLADHEQYF

clone_size: NA
j_call: TRBJ2-3
v_call: TRBV24-1
d_call: TRBD1
cdr3_nt: TGTGCCACCAGTGATCCAGGGACAGGGTACGCAGATACGCAGTATTTT
cdr3_aa: CATSDPGTGYADTQYF

clone_size: NA
j_call: TRBJ2-1
v_call: TRBV5-6
d_call: NA
cdr3_nt: TGTGCCAGCAGCTTTGAGGATGAGCAGTTCTTC
cdr3_aa: CASSFEDEQFF

clone_size: NA
j_call: TRBJ2-3
v_call: TRBV19
d_call: TRBD1
cdr3_nt: TGTGCCAGTAGGATCGACAGGGGAAGCACAGATACGCAGTATTTT
cdr3_aa: CASRIDRGSTDTQYF

clone_size: NA
j_call: TRBJ2-1
v_call: TRBV24-1
d_call: TRBD1
cdr3_nt: TGTGCCACCAGTGATGACAGGGGGCCTATCGATGAGCAGTTCTTC
cdr3_aa: CATSDDRGPIDEQFF

clone_size: NA
j_call: TRBJ1-1
v_call: TRBV2
d_call: TRBD1
cdr3_nt: TGTGCCAGCAGGAGGACAGGGGCCCCAACTGCTGAAGCTTTCTTT
cdr3_aa: CASRRTGAPTAEAFF